This T cell receptor (beta chain) stems from a study of pediatric ulcerative colitis. Across the study: Most patients had pancolitis, and two had left-sided colitis.

Up to 500,000 reads were sequenced per sample. TCRdb's table, derived via immunoSEQ multiplex PCR, lists solely in-frame clones and lacks some. The data contain about 32,000 clones, roughly 82% of them singletons. Germline V gives CDR1 DFQATT, CDR2 SNEGSKA (reference sequence). Between the trimmed V and J ends, which lost 5 bases and 11 bases, there was a span of 13 bases. This CDR3 is built from 10 residues. A remark on this clone: The antigen remains undetermined.

General study results and limits: Clonal expansions reduced rectal repertoire diversity in acute severe colitis. All ulcerative colitis patients, but no controls, carried a couple of rectal clonotypes.

The gene calls are TRBV20-1 and TRBJ2-7, with D unclear. The TCR sequence derives from a boy aged 5-17 years with severe ulcerative colitis. Sequenced sample: blood. The CDR3 DNA reads as TGCAGTGCTCCCTTGGCTCGAGAGTACTTC. This encodes CSAPLAREYF.